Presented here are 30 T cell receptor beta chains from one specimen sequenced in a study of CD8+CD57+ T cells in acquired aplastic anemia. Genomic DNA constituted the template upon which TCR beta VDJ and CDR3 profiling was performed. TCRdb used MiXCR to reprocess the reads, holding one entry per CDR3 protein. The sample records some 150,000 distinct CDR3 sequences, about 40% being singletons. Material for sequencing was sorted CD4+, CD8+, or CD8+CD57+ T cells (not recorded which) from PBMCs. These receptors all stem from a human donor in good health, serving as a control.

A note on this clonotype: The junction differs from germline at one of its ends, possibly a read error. The CDR3 DNA reads TGTGCCAGCACTGTTCAACCAACAGGGATAAACCCACCCCTCCGCTTT. It is translated as CASTVQPTGINPPLRF. The chain uses TRBV2 and TRBJ1-6; D might be TRBD1 (6 bases). The CDR3 covers 16 residues. CDR1 is SNHLY, CDR2 FYNNEI, per germline. Complete variable domain (other parts from reference TRBV2 and TRBJ1-6): EPEVTQTPSHQVTQMGQEVILRCVPISNHLYFYWYRQILGQKVEFLVSFYNNEISEKSEIFDDQFSVERPDGSNFTLKIRSTKLEDSAMYFCASTVQPTGINPPLRFGNGTRLTVT.

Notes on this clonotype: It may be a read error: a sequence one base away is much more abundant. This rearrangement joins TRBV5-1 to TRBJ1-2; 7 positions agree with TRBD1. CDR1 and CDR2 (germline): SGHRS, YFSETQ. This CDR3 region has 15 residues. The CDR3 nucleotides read TGCGCCAGCAGCTTGCCGGGACAGAAGATTTATGGCTACGCCTTC. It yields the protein CASSLPGQKIYGYAF.

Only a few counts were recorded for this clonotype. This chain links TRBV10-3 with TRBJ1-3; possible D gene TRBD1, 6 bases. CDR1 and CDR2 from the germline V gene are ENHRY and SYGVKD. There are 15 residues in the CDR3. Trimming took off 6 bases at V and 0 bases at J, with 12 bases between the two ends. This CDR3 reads CAISRTANSGNTIYF. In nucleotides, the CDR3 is TGTGCCATCAGCCGGACAGCTAACTCTGGAAACACCATATATTTT.

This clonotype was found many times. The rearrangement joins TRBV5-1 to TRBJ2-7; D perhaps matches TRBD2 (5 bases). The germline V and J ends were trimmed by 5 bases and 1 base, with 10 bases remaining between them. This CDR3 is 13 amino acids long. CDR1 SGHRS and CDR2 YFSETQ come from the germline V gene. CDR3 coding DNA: TGCGCCAGCAGGCTCGGGGATTCCTACGAGCAGTACTTC. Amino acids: CASRLGDSYEQYF.

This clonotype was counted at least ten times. The CDR3 region is CASARSGSNEQFF. For the CDR3, the DNA is TGTGCTAGTGCCCGAAGCGGGAGCAATGAGCAGTTCTTC. J is TRBJ2-1 and V is TRBV12-5, with 8 nucleotides matching TRBD2. There are 13 residues in the CDR3. V was clipped by 7 bases and J by 6 bases; unmatched bases: 5. CDR1 LGHNT and CDR2 FRNRAP come from the germline V gene.

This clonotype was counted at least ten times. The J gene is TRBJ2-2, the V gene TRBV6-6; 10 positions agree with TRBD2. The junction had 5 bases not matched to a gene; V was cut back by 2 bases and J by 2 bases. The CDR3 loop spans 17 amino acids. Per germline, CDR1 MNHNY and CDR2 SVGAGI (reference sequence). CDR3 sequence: CASSYTAGGSNTGELFF. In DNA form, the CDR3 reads TGTGCCAGCAGTTACACAGCGGGAGGGAGTAACACCGGGGAGCTGTTTTTT.

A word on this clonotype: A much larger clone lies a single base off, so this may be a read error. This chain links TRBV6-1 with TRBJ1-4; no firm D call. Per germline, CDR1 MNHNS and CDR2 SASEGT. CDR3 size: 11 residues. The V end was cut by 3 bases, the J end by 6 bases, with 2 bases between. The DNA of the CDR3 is TGTGCCAGCAGTGAGCATGAAAAACTGTTTTTT. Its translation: CASSEHEKLFF.

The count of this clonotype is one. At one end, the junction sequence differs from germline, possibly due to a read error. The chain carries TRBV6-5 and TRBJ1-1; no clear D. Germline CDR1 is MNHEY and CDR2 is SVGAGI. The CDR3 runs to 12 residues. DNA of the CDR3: TGTACCAGCAGTGCGGTCTTATCTGAAGCTTTCTTT. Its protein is CTSSAVLSEAFF.

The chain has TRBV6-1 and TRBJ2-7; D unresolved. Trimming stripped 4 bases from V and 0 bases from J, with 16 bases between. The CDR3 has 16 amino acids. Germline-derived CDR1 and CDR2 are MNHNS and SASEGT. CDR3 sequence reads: CASSAPISWSSYEQYF. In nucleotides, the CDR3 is TGTGCCAGCAGTGCACCGATAAGCTGGAGCTCCTACGAGCAGTACTTC.

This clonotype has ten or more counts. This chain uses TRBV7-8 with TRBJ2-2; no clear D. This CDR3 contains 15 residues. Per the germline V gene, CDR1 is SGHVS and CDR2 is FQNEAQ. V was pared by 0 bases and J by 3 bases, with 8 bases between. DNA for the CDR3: TGTGCCAGCAGCTTAGCCCCAGGCGACACCGGGGAGCTGTTTTTT. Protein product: CASSLAPGDTGELFF. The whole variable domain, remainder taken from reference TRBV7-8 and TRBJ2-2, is GAGVSQSPRYKVAKRGQDVALRCDPISGHVSLFWYQQALGQGPEFLTYFQNEAQLDKSGLPSDRFFAERPEGSVSTLKIQRTQQEDSAVYLCASSLAPGDTGELFFGEGSRLTVL.

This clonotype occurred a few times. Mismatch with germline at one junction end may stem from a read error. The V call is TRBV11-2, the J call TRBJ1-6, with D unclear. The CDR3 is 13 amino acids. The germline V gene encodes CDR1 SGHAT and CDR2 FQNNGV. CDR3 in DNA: TGTGCCAGCAGCTTCAGAGAGACGCCCCCTTTTTCTTTT. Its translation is CASSFRETPPFSF.

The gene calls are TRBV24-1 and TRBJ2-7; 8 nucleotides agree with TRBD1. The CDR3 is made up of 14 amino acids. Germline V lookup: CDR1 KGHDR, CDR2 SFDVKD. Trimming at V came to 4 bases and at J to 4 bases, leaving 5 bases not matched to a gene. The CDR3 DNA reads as TGTGCCACCAGTGAATCAGGGGGCATGTACGAGCAGTACTTC. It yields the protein CATSESGGMYEQYF.

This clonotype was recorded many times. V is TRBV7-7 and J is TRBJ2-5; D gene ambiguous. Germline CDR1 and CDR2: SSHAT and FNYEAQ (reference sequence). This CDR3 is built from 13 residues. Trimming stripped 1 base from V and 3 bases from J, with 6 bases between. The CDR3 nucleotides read TGTGCCAGCAGCTTAGAGAGAAAAGAGACCCAGTACTTC. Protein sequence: CASSLERKETQYF.

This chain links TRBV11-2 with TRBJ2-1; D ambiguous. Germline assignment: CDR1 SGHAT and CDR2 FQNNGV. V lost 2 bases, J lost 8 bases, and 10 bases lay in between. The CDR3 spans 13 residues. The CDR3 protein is CASSLSNLHEQFF. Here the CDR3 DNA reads TGTGCCAGCAGCTTAAGCAACCTTCATGAGCAGTTCTTC.

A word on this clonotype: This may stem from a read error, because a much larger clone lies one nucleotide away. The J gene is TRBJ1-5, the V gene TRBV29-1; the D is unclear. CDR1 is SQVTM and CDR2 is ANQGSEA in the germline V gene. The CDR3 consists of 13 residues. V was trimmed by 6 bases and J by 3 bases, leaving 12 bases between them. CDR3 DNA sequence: TGCAGCGTCTCAGCGGAAGCCAATCAGCCCCAGCATTTT. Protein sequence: CSVSAEANQPQHF.

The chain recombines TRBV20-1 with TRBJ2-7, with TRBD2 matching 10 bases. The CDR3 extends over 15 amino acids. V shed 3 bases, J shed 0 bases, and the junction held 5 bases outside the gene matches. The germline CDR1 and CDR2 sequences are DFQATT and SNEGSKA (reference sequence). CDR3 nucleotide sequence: TGCAGTGCTAGGTCCCTAGCGGGGGCCTCCTACGAGCAGTACTTC. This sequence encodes CSARSLAGASYEQYF.

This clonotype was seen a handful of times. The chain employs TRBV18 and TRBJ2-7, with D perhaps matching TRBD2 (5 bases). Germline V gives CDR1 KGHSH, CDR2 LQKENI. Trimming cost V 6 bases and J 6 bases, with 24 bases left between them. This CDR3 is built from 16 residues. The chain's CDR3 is CASSRLSVTGVREQYF. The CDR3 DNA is TGTGCCAGCTCGCGACTATCCGTGACCGGGGTCCGCGAGCAGTACTTC.

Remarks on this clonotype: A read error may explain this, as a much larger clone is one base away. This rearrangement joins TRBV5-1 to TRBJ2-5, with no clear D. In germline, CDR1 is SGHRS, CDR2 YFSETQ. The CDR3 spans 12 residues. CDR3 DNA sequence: TGCGCCAGCAGCCCCCGCGGAGAGACCCGGTACTTC. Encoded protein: CASSPRGETRYF.

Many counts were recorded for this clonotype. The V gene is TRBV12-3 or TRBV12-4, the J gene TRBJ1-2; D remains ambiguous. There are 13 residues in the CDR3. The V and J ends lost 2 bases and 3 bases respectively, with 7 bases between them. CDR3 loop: CASSLRSDYGYTF. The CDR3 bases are TGTGCCAGCAGTTTAAGGTCCGACTATGGCTACACCTTC.

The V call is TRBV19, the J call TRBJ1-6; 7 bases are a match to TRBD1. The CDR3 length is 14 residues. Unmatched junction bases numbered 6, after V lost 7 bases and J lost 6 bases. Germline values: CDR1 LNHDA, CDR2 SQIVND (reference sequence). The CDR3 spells CASTSGTVNSPLHF. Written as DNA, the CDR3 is TGTGCCAGTACATCCGGGACAGTTAATTCACCCCTCCACTTT.

The CDR3 nucleotides are TGTGCCAGCAGCCCTGGCGGGGGGCGGAATTCACCCCTCCACTTT. Translating gives CASSPGGGRNSPLHF. The J gene is TRBJ1-6, the V gene TRBV7-2; D might be TRBD1 (6 bases). V shed 5 bases and J shed 7 bases, with 15 bases lying between them. Germline CDR1 reads SGHTA; CDR2 reads FQGNSA. This CDR3 is built from 15 residues.

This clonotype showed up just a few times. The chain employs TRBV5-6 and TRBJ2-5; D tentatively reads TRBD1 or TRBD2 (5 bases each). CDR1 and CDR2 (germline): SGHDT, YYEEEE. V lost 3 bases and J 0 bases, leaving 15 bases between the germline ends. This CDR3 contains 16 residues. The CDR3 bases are TGTGCCAGCAGCTGGAGGCCGGGGCCGAACCAAGAGACCCAGTACTTC. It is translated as CASSWRPGPNQETQYF. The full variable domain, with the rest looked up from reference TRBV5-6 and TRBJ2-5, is DAGVTQSPTHLIKTRGQQVTLRCSPKSGHDTVSWYQQALGQGPQFIFQYYEEEERQRGNFPDRFSGHQFPNYSSELNVNALLLGDSALYLCASSWRPGPNQETQYFGPGTRLLVL.

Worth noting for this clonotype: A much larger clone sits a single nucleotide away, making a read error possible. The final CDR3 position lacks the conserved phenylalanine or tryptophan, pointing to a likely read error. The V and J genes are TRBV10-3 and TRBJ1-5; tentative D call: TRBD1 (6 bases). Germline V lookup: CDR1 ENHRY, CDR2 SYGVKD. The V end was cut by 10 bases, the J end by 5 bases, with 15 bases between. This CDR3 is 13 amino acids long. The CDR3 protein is CASSPDRYQPQHS. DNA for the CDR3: TGTGCCAGCAGCCCCGACAGGTATCAGCCCCAGCATTCT.

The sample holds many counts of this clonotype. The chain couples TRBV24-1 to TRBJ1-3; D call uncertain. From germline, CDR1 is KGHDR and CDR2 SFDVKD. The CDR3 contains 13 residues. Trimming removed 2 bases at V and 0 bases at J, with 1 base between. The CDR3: CATSDYSGNTIYF. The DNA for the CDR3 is TGTGCCACCAGTGATTACTCTGGAAACACCATATATTTT.

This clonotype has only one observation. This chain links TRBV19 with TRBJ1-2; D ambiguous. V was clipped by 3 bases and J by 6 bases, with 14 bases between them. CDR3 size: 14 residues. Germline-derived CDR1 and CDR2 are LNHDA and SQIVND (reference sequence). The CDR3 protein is CASSMKVGLDGYTF. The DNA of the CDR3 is TGTGCCAGTAGTATGAAGGTAGGATTGGATGGCTACACCTTC.

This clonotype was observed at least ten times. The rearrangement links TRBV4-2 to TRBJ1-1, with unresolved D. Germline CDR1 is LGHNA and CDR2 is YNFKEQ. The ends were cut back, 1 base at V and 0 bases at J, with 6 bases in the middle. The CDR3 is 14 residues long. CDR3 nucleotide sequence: TGTGCCAGCAGCCAAGGTAGTTTGAACACTGAAGCTTTCTTT. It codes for CASSQGSLNTEAFF.

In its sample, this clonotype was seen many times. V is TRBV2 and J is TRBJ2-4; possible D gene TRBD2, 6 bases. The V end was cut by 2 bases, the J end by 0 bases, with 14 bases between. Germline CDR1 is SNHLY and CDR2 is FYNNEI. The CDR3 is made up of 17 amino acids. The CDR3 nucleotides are TGTGCCAGCAGTGAACTCGGAGGGAGCGTAGCCAAAAACATTCAGTACTTC. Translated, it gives CASSELGGSVAKNIQYF.

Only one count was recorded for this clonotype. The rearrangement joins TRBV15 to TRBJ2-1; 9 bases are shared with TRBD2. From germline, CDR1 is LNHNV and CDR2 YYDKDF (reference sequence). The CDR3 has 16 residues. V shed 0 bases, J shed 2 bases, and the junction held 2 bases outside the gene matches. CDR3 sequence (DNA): TGTGCCACCAGCAGAGAGCGGGGGGGAGCCTACAATGAGCAGTTCTTC. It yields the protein CATSRERGGAYNEQFF.

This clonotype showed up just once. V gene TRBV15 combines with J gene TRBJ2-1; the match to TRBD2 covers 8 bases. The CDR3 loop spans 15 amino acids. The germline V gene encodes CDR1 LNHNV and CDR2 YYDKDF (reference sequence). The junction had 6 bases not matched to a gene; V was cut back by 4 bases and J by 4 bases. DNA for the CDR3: TGTGCCACCAGCATCGGGCGGGGGGAGTACAATGAGCAGTTCTTC. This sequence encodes CATSIGRGEYNEQFF.

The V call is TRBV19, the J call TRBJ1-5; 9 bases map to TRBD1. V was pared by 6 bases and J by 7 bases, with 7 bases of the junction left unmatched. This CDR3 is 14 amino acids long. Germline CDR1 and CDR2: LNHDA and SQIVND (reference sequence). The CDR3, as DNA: TGTGCCAGTAGCATAACAGGGGGCGGACAGCCCCAGCATTTT. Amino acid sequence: CASSITGGGQPQHF. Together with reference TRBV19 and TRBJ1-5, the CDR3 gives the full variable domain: DGGITQSPKYLFRKEGQNVTLSCEQNLNHDAMYWYRQDPGQGLRLIYYSQIVNDFQKGDIAEGYSVSREKKESFPLTVTSAQKNPTAFYLCASSITGGGQPQHFGDGTRLSIL.